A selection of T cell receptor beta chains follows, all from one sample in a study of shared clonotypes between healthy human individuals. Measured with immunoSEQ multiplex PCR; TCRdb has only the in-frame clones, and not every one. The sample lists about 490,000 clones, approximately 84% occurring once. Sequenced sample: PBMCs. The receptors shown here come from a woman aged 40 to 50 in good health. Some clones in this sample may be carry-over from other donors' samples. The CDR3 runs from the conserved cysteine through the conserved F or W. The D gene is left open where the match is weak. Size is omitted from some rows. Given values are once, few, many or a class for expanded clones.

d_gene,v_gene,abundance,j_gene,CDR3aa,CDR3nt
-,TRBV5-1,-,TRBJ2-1,CASSLIPGKDNEQFF,TGCGCCAGCAGCTTGATCCCCGGAAAAGACAATGAGCAGTTCTTC
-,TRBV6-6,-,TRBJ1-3,CASSYAPFSGNTIYF,TGTGCCAGCAGTTACGCGCCCTTCTCTGGAAACACCATATATTTT
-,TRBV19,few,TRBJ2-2,CASSTALGPLNTGELFF,TGTGCCAGTAGTACCGCACTCGGGCCCTTAAACACCGGGGAGCTGTTTTTT
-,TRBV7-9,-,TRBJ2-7,CASSLDPRPYEQYF,TGTGCCAGCAGCTTAGACCCACGTCCCTACGAGCAGTACTTC
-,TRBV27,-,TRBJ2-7,CASSLTTGQYEQYF,TGTGCCAGCAGTTTAACGACAGGCCAATACGAGCAGTACTTC
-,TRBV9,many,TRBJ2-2,CASSVGGFTGELFF,TGTGCCAGCAGCGTAGGGGGGTTCACCGGGGAGCTGTTTTTT
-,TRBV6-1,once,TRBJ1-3,CASGPGYSGNTIYF,TGTGCCAGCGGCCCCGGCTACTCTGGAAACACCATATATTTT
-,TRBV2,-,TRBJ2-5,CASSEVGQGEYF,TGTGCCAGCAGTGAGGTTGGGCAGGGCGAGTACTTC
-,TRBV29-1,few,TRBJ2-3,CSVGRTDTQYF,TGCAGCGTTGGAAGAACAGATACGCAGTATTTT
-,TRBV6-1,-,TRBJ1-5,CASSLGPGGEPQHF,TGTGCCAGCAGTCTAGGACCCGGAGGGGAGCCCCAGCATTTT
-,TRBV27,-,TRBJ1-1,CASQGIGKGDTEAFF,TGTGCCAGTCAAGGCATAGGTAAGGGGGACACTGAAGCTTTCTTT
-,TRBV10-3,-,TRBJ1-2,CAISVEYNYGYTF,TGTGCCATCAGTGTAGAGTACAACTATGGCTACACCTTC
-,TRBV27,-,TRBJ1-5,CASSSQSNQPQHF,TGTGCCAGCAGTTCCCAAAGCAATCAGCCCCAGCATTTT
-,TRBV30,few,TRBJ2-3,CAWSGWDGGTDTQYF,TGTGCCTGGAGTGGGTGGGACGGCGGCACAGATACGCAGTATTTT
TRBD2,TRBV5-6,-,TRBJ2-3,CASSSQAGVDTQYF,TGTGCCAGCAGCTCCCAAGCGGGAGTGGATACGCAGTATTTT
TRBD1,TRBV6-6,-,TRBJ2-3,CASRRTGTGNTDTQYF,TGTGCCAGCAGACGAACCGGGACAGGGAACACAGATACGCAGTATTTT
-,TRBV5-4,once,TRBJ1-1,CASSLLGPETEAFF,TGTGCCAGCAGCTTGCTTGGACCGGAGACTGAAGCTTTCTTT
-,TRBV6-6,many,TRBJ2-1,CASSGWENNEQFF,TGTGCCAGCAGTGGGTGGGAGAACAATGAGCAGTTCTTC
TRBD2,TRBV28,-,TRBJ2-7,CASSGTSVYEQYF,TGTGCCAGCAGCGGGACTAGCGTCTACGAGCAGTACTTC
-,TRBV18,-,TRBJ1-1,CASSPPVGTREAEAFF,TGTGCCAGCTCGCCCCCCGTGGGGACTCGGGAGGCTGAAGCTTTCTTT
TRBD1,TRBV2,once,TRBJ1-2,CASSEAPGGVEVF,TGTGCCAGCAGTGAAGCGCCAGGGGGCGTGGAGGTCTTC
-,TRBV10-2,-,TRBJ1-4,CASSEPRFRNEKLFF,TGCGCCAGCAGTGAGCCGAGATTCCGTAATGAAAAACTGTTTTTT
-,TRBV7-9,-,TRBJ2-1,CASSRRGDSSYNEQFF,TGTGCCAGCAGCCGAAGGGGGGATTCCTCCTACAATGAGCAGTTCTTC
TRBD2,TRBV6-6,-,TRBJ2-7,CAISETSGRYEQYF,TGTGCCATCAGTGAGACTAGCGGGAGGTACGAGCAGTACTTC
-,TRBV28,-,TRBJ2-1,CASSFLGGESSYNEQFF,TGTGCCAGCAGTTTTTTGGGAGGAGAGAGCTCCTACAATGAGCAGTTCTTC
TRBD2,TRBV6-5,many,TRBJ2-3,CASSFSGRGRYTQYF,TGTGCCAGCAGTTTTAGCGGGAGGGGCAGATATACGCAGTATTTT
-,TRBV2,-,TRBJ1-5,CASSTTETRSNQPQHF,TGTGCCAGCAGCACGACCGAGACGAGAAGCAATCAGCCCCAGCATTTT
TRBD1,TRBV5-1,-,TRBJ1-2,CASSLATGAVIDGYTF,TGCGCCAGCAGCTTGGCGACAGGGGCGGTTATCGATGGCTACACCTTC
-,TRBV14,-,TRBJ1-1,CASSLGLSEAFF,TGTGCCAGCAGCCTCGGCCTATCTGAAGCTTTCTTT